A single sample is the source of the 6 T cell receptor beta chains below, sequenced in a study of CD8 T cells in ankylosing spondylitis. TCRdb processed the 5' RACE reads anew with MiXCR; each CDR3 protein has one entry. The data show 380,000 or so distinct CDR3 sequences, 20% to 25% seen once. The sample comprised blood, either unsorted or a sorted T cell fraction (not recorded which). Receptors were obtained from a male donor with ankylosing spondylitis or in good health (not recorded which).

The rearrangement joins TRBV27 to TRBJ1-5; 8 positions agree with TRBD1. V gave up 5 bases and J gave up 6 bases; unmatched junction bases: 9. Germline V gene sequence: CDR1 MNHEY, CDR2 SMNVEV (reference sequence). This CDR3 comprises 15 residues. DNA of the CDR3: TGTGCCAGCAGTCCCGACCGGACAGGGTTTCAGCCCCAGCATTTT. It codes for CASSPDRTGFQPQHF.

This clonotype was recorded at least ten times. V gene TRBV12-3 or TRBV12-4 combines with J gene TRBJ1-6; D may be TRBD1 (6 bases). This CDR3 region has 12 residues. V was cut by 7 bases and J by 10 bases, with 11 bases left in between. In DNA form, the CDR3 reads TGTGCCAGCACTTCAGGGGTCTCACCCCTCCACTTT. Protein product: CASTSGVSPLHF.

The V and J genes are TRBV5-6 and TRBJ2-2; unclear D gene. Trimming removed 6 bases at V and 7 bases at J, with 13 bases between. Germline CDR1 reads SGHDT; CDR2 reads YYEEEE. This CDR3 is built from 13 residues. The CDR3: CASNQVGFGELFF. In nucleotides, the CDR3 is TGTGCCAGCAACCAGGTGGGGTTCGGGGAGCTGTTTTTT. Full variable domain (remainder filled in from reference TRBV5-6 and TRBJ2-2): DAGVTQSPTHLIKTRGQQVTLRCSPKSGHDTVSWYQQALGQGPQFIFQYYEEEERQRGNFPDRFSGHQFPNYSSELNVNALLLGDSALYLCASNQVGFGELFFGEGSRLTVL.

This clonotype was seen only once. J is TRBJ2-7 and V is TRBV9; D ambiguous. CDR3 length: 13 residues. Germline lookup yields CDR1 SGDLS and CDR2 YYNGEE. The germline V and J ends were trimmed by 0 bases and 2 bases, with 6 bases remaining between them. The chain's CDR3 is CASSVDSAYEQYF. CDR3 DNA sequence: TGTGCCAGCAGCGTAGACAGCGCCTACGAGCAGTACTTC.

Concerning this clonotype itself: Its ends do not fully match the called genes, so a read error is possible. V gene TRBV11-2 combines with J gene TRBJ2-7; 8 bases match TRBD2. Looked up from germline, CDR1 is SGHAT and CDR2 is FQNNGV. The CDR3 runs 14 residues. The CDR3 DNA sequence: TGTGCCAGCAGCTTAGTTACTAGCGGCTACCAGCAGTACTTC. Protein sequence: CASSLVTSGYQQYF. Looking up the rest from reference TRBV11-2 and TRBJ2-7 gives the full variable domain: EAGVAQSPRYKIIEKRQSVAFWCNPISGHATLYWYQQILGQGPKLLIQFQNNGVVDDSQLPKDRFSAERLKGVDSTLKIQPAKLEDSAVYLCASSLVTSGYQQYFGPGTRLTVT.

The sample holds many counts of this clonotype. The chain has TRBV21-1 and TRBJ2-2. TRBV21-1 is flagged as a pseudogene. CDR3 length equals 14 residues. The CDR3 here is CASSKGGNTGELFF. The DNA of the CDR3 is TGTGCCAGCAGCAAAGGGGGGAACACCGGGGAGCTGTTTTTT.